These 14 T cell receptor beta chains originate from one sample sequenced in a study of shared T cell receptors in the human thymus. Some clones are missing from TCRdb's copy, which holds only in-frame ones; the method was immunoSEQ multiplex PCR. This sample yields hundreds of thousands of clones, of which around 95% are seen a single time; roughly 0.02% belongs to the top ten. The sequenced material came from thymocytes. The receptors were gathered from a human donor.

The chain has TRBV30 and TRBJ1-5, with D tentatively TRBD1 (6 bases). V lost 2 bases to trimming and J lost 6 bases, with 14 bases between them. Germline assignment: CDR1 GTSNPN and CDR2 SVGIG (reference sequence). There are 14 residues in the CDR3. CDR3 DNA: TGTGCCTGGAGTTGCCGGGGGCCGGGTCAGCCCCAGCATTTT. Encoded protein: CAWSCRGPGQPQHF. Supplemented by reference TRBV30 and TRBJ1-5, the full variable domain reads SQTIHQWPATLVQPVGSPLSLECTVEGTSNPNLYWYRQAAGRGLQLLFYSVGIGQISSEVPQNLSASRPQDRQFILSSKKLLLSDSGFYLCAWSCRGPGQPQHFGDGTRLSIL.

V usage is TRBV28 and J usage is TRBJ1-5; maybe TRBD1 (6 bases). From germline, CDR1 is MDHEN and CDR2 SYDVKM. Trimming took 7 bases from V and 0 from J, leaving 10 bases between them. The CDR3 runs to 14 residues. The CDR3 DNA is TGTGCCAGCAAGGGGGGATATAGCAATCAGCCCCAGCATTTT. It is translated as CASKGGYSNQPQHF.

The DNA for the CDR3 is TGTGCCAGTTGGACAGGGGGATCGGATGACGAGCAGTACTTC. Amino acids: CASWTGGSDDEQYF. The chain recombines TRBV2 with TRBJ2-7; TRBD1 agrees at 10 bases. The germline V gene has CDR1 SNHLY and CDR2 FYNNEI. With 9 bases clipped from V and 5 bases from J, the junction kept 10 bases outside the gene matches. The CDR3 has 14 amino acids.

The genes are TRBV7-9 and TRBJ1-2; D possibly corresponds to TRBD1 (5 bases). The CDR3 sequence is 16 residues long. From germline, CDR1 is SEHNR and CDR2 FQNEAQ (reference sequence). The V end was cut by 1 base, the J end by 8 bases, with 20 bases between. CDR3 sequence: CASSLVLERLRGGYTF. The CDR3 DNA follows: TGTGCCAGCAGCTTAGTCCTGGAGCGCCTAAGGGGCGGCTACACCTTC. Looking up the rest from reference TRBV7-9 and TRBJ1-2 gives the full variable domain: DTGVSQNPRHKITKRGQNVTFRCDPISEHNRLYWYRQTLGQGPEFLTYFQNEAQLEKSRLLSDRFSAERPKGSFSTLEIQRTEQGDSAMYLCASSLVLERLRGGYTFGSGTRLTVV.

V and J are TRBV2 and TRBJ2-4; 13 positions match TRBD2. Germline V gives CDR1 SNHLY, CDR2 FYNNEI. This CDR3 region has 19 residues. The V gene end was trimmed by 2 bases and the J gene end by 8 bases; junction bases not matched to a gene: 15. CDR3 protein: CASSEIPETSGRAWYIQYF. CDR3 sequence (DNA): TGTGCCAGCAGTGAAATCCCGGAAACTAGCGGGAGGGCCTGGTACATTCAGTACTTC. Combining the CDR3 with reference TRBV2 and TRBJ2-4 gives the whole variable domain EPEVTQTPSHQVTQMGQEVILRCVPISNHLYFYWYRQILGQKVEFLVSFYNNEISEKSEIFDDQFSVERPDGSNFTLKIRSTKLEDSAMYFCASSEIPETSGRAWYIQYFGAGTRLSVL.

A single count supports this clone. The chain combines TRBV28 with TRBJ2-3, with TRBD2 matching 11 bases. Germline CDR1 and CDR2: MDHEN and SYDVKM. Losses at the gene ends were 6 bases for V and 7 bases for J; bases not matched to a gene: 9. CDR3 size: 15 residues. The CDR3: CASRLIAGGPYTQYF. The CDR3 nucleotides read TGTGCCAGCAGACTCATAGCGGGAGGGCCTTATACGCAGTATTTT.

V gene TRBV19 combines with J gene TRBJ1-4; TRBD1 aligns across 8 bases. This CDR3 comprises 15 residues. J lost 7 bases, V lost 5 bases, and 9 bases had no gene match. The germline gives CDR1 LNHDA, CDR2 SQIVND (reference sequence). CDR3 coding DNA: TGTGCCAGTAGTTCACGCAGGGGGCTAGGTGAAAAACTGTTTTTT. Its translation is CASSSRRGLGEKLFF.

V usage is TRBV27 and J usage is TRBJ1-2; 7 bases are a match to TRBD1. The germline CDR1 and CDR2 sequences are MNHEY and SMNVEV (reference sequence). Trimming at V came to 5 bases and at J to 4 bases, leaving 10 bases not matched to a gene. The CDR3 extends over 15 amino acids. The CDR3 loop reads CASSLDRKIAYGYTF. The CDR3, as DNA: TGTGCCAGCAGTCTGGACAGGAAGATTGCCTATGGCTACACCTTC.

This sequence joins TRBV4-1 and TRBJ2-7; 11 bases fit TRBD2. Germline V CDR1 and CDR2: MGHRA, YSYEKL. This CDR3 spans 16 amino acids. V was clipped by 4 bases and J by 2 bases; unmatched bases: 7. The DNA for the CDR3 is TGCGCCAGCAGCCCCCCCGGGACTAGCGGCACCTACGAGCAGTACTTC. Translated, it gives CASSPPGTSGTYEQYF.

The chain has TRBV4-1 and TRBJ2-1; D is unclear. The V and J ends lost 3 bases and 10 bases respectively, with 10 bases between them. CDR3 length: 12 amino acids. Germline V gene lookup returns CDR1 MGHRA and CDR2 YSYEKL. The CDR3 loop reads CASSQKSREQFF. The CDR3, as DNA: TGCGCCAGCAGCCAGAAATCGAGGGAGCAGTTCTTC.

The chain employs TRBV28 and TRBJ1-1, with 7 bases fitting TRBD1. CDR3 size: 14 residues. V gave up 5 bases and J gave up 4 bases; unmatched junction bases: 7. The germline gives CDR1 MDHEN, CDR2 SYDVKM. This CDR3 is CASSGGGASTEAFF. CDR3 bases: TGTGCCAGCAGTGGAGGGGGCGCGAGCACTGAAGCTTTCTTT.

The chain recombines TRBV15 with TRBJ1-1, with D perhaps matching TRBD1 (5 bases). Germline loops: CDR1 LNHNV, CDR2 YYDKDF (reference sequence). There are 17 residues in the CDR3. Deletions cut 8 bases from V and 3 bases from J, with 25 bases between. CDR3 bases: TGTGCCACCGGAGGAGGAGGGAGGCAGGGAGCCTACACTGAAGCTTTCTTT. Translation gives CATGGGGRQGAYTEAFF.

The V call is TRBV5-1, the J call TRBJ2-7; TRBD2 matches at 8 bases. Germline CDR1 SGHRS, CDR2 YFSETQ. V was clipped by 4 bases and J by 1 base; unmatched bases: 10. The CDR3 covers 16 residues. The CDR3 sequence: CASSPGGLARSYEQYF. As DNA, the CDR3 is TGCGCCAGCAGCCCCGGCGGACTAGCAAGATCCTACGAGCAGTACTTC.

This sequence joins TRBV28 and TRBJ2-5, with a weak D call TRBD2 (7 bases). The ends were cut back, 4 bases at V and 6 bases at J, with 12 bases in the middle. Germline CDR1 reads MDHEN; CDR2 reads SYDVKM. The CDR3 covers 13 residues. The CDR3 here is CASSSRGPKTQYF. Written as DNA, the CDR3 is TGTGCCAGCAGTTCGCGGGGGCCTAAGACCCAGTACTTC.